This entry concerns a single T cell receptor (beta chain). Its antigen is still unknown. The data originate from a study of T cell responses to AZD1222 COVID-19 vaccine. At the level of the study: Timing groups of about 4 and about 12 weeks for second doses were pooled. Study outcomes and limitations: Mostly white British, mostly female donors; authors suggested clonal diversity may be underestimated.

Some clones are missing from TCRdb's copy, which holds only in-frame ones; the method was immunoSEQ multiplex PCR. Found here are some 120,000 clones, about 88% of them singletons; the top ten hold approximately 4%. The source of this sequence is an adult in good health. The sequenced sample was peripheral blood, obtained on day 0 of AZD1222 vaccination.

The CDR3 DNA follows: TGTGCCAGCAGTTCCGCAAGCTCCTATAATTCACCCCTCCACTTT. It is translated as CASSSASSYNSPLHF. This chain uses TRBV27 with TRBJ1-6; unclear D gene. Germline values: CDR1 MNHEY, CDR2 SMNVEV (reference sequence). Between the trimmed V and J ends, which lost 4 bases and 0 bases, there was a span of 7 bases. The length of the CDR3 is 15 residues.